The 29 T cell receptor beta chains below come from one sample, sequenced in a study of cytomegalovirus exposure and HLA in healthy donors. Primers included in the PCR were 60 Vbeta and 13 Jbeta primers. The data were produced by immunoSEQ multiplex PCR, yet TCRdb's version contains in-frame clones alone and is incomplete. The sample lists over 70,000 clones, about 67% occurring once. The sample taken for sequencing was PBMCs. These receptor sequences come from a man under 40 in good health and CMV-seronegative.

As regards this clone: The germline gene is not matched at one end of the junction; a read error may be the cause. The chain has TRBV19 and TRBJ2-7; TRBD1 agrees at 7 bases. Germline values: CDR1 LNHDA, CDR2 SQIVND (reference sequence). The CDR3 has 15 residues. The CDR3 nucleotides read TGTCCCAGTAGTATCGAGGGGGCACTTCTCTACGAGCAGTACTTC. Protein sequence: CPSSIEGALLYEQYF.

The CDR3 nucleotides are TGCGCCAGCAGCCCGGGACAGGGGGGCTACGAGCAGTACTTC. It is translated as CASSPGQGGYEQYF. V gene TRBV4-1 combines with J gene TRBJ2-7; 11 bases match TRBD1. Unmatched junction bases numbered 2, after V lost 4 bases and J lost 3 bases. The CDR3 is 14 amino acids. From germline, CDR1 is MGHRA and CDR2 YSYEKL.

The chain combines TRBV6-1 with TRBJ2-2; a possible D gene is TRBD1 (5 bases). The CDR3 consists of 13 residues. With 2 bases removed from V and 7 bases from J, the gap between germline ends came to 8 bases. Germline loops: CDR1 MNHNS, CDR2 SASEGT. For the CDR3, the DNA is TGTGCCAGCAGTGAAAATAGGGGCGGGGAGCTGTTTTTT. This translates into CASSENRGGELFF.

The V and J genes are TRBV4-2 and TRBJ2-7; D perhaps matches TRBD2 (6 bases). Germline V gene data show CDR1 as LGHNA and CDR2 as YNFKEQ. The V and J ends lost 0 bases and 1 base respectively, with 10 bases between them. This CDR3 contains 15 residues. Here the CDR3 DNA reads TGTGCCAGCAGCCAAGACCTAGCGAGATCCTACGAGCAGTACTTC. Protein sequence: CASSQDLARSYEQYF.

The sample holds a few counts of this clone. This chain links TRBV10-2 with TRBJ1-2; D is unclear. The length of the CDR3 is 13 residues. In germline, CDR1 is WSHSY, CDR2 SAAADI. Trimming removed 3 bases at V and 0 bases at J, with 5 bases between. In DNA, the CDR3 is TGCGCCAGCAGTGACGGAGCTAACTATGGCTACACCTTC. It translates to CASSDGANYGYTF.

This chain uses TRBV19 with TRBJ1-4; 8 bases are a match to TRBD1. Per the germline V gene, CDR1 is LNHDA and CDR2 is SQIVND (reference sequence). The CDR3 totals 16 residues. The junction had 14 bases not matched to a gene; V was cut back by 6 bases and J by 8 bases. CDR3 sequence (DNA): TGTGCCAGTAGACACGACGGAGGACAGGGAAAGGAAAAACTGTTTTTT. Amino acids: CASRHDGGQGKEKLFF.

The V gene is TRBV7-9, the J gene TRBJ2-7, with TRBD1 matching over 12 bases. J gave up 6 bases and V 2 bases, and 14 bases lay outside the gene matches. Germline-derived CDR1 and CDR2 are SEHNR and FQNEAQ (reference sequence). CDR3 size: 18 residues. The CDR3 region has the DNA TGTGCCAGCAGCTTAAACTCGTTAGTCGGGACAGGGGGCCGCGAGCAGTACTTC. Translation gives CASSLNSLVGTGGREQYF.

V is TRBV29-1 and J is TRBJ1-1; D unclear. V was pared by 3 bases and J by 5 bases, with 13 bases between. CDR3 length: 13 residues. CDR1 is SQVTM, CDR2 ANQGSEA, per germline. CDR3 nucleotide sequence: TGCAGCGTTGAGCCTCCAGCGGGAACTGAAGCTTTCTTT. Protein sequence: CSVEPPAGTEAFF.

The rearrangement joins TRBV4-1 to TRBJ1-5; 12 bases agree with TRBD1. The trim removed 1 base at V and 5 bases at J, leaving 3 bases unmatched. The CDR3 spans 16 residues. The germline V gene has CDR1 MGHRA and CDR2 YSYEKL. The CDR3 protein is CASSQAGQGADQPQHF. Written as DNA, the CDR3 is TGCGCCAGCAGCCAAGCGGGACAGGGGGCTGATCAGCCCCAGCATTTT.

This sequence joins TRBV27 and TRBJ2-7; D perhaps matches TRBD2 (5 bases). Germline CDR1 and CDR2: MNHEY and SMNVEV (reference sequence). This CDR3 is 14 amino acids long. V lost 5 bases and J 2 bases, leaving 13 bases between the germline ends. The CDR3 region is CASSPTLGTYEQYF. CDR3 DNA: TGTGCCAGCAGTCCCACGCTCGGGACCTACGAGCAGTACTTC.

The chain recombines TRBV10-2 with TRBJ2-7; D is undetermined. The germline V gene encodes CDR1 WSHSY and CDR2 SAAADI. The CDR3 is made up of 14 amino acids. Between the trimmed V and J ends, which lost 1 base and 2 bases, there was a span of 9 bases. CDR3 DNA: TGCGCCAGCAGTGAGTTGGCTGTCACCTACGAGCAGTACTTC. It specifies CASSELAVTYEQYF.

The rearrangement joins TRBV11-1 to TRBJ1-5; perhaps TRBD1 as D (5 bases). V lost 5 bases and J lost 3, with 11 bases in between. In germline, CDR1 is SGHAT, CDR2 FQDESV (reference sequence). The CDR3 sequence is 14 residues long. Here the CDR3 reads CASSQGGDNQPQHF. The CDR3 DNA follows: TGTGCCAGCAGCCAAGGAGGGGACAATCAGCCCCAGCATTTT.

V gene TRBV7-9 combines with J gene TRBJ2-1; D is perhaps TRBD1 (6 bases). With 3 bases removed from V and 2 bases from J, the gap between germline ends came to 14 bases. The CDR3 runs to 16 residues. Germline values: CDR1 SEHNR, CDR2 FQNEAQ (reference sequence). CDR3 sequence: CASSLAAGAAYNEQFF. CDR3 nucleotides: TGTGCCAGCAGCTTGGCGGCAGGGGCAGCCTACAATGAGCAGTTCTTC.

V usage is TRBV5-1 and J usage is TRBJ2-7; maybe TRBD1 (5 bases). V was pared by 0 bases and J by 5 bases, with 12 bases between. Germline V gene sequence: CDR1 SGHRS, CDR2 YFSETQ. The CDR3 runs to 14 residues. The CDR3 DNA follows: TGCGCCAGCAGCTTGGGACAGTCCCTCCACGAGCAGTACTTC. Protein: CASSLGQSLHEQYF.

V gene TRBV10-3 combines with J gene TRBJ1-4; 10 bases agree with TRBD1. Germline V lookup: CDR1 ENHRY, CDR2 SYGVKD. This CDR3 contains 15 residues. V trimming: 7 bases; J trimming: 6 bases; junction bases outside the gene matches: 8. CDR3 bases: TGTGCCATCACCATAAGACAGGGGGCGGATGAAAAACTGTTTTTT. It yields the protein CAITIRQGADEKLFF.

The V and J genes are TRBV30 and TRBJ1-4; tentatively, D is TRBD1 (5 bases). CDR1 and CDR2 (germline): GTSNPN, SVGIG (reference sequence). Trimming stripped 5 bases from V and 5 bases from J, with 18 bases between. CDR3 length: 15 amino acids. The CDR3 DNA reads TGTGCCTGGGGGGCACCGGGAGGTCGAAATGAAAAACTGTTTTTT. Protein sequence: CAWGAPGGRNEKLFF.

This sequence joins TRBV7-3 and TRBJ2-5; 14 bases map to TRBD2. The CDR3 sequence is 15 residues long. From germline, CDR1 is SGHTA and CDR2 FQGTGA. J was trimmed by 4 bases and V by 4 bases; bases with no gene match: 2. The CDR3 loop is CASSSGLAGAETQYF. In nucleotides, the CDR3 is TGTGCCAGCAGCTCGGGACTAGCGGGAGCAGAGACCCAGTACTTC.

The V gene is TRBV13, the J gene TRBJ2-1; 11 nucleotides match TRBD2. Unmatched junction bases numbered 6, after V lost 8 bases and J lost 6 bases. The germline CDR1 and CDR2 sequences are PRHDT and FYEKMQ (reference sequence). CDR3 length: 14 amino acids. In DNA, the CDR3 is TGTGCCAGCTTTAGCGGGAGGGCCGGCAATGAGCAGTTCTTC. Translated: CASFSGRAGNEQFF.

The chain links TRBV7-9 to TRBJ1-1, with 7 bases matching TRBD1. The CDR3 totals 14 residues. V lost 0 bases to trimming and J lost 8 bases; unmatched junction nucleotides: 6. CDR1 and CDR2 from the germline V gene are SEHNR and FQNEAQ (reference sequence). The CDR3 spells CASSLALGQEEAFF. The CDR3 nucleotides read TGTGCCAGCAGCTTAGCCCTCGGACAGGAAGAAGCTTTCTTT.

The chain combines TRBV6-1 with TRBJ2-7, with D hard to call. CDR1 and CDR2 from the germline V gene are MNHNS and SASEGT. Between the trimmed V and J ends, which lost 0 bases and 2 bases, there was a span of 14 bases. The CDR3 extends over 16 amino acids. The CDR3 loop reads CASSEALAVRTYEQYF. The CDR3 DNA follows: TGTGCCAGCAGTGAAGCGCTTGCGGTAAGGACCTACGAGCAGTACTTC.

This sequence joins TRBV2 and TRBJ2-3, with TRBD1 as a possible D gene (5 bases). CDR1 and CDR2 from the germline V gene are SNHLY and FYNNEI. Trimming took 2 bases from V and 5 from J, leaving 5 bases between them. The CDR3 sequence is 12 residues long. The CDR3 DNA reads TGTGCCAGCAGTGAACAGGGAGATACGCAGTATTTT. As protein: CASSEQGDTQYF. The full variable domain, in which reference TRBV2 and TRBJ2-3 provide the parts outside the CDR3, is EPEVTQTPSHQVTQMGQEVILRCVPISNHLYFYWYRQILGQKVEFLVSFYNNEISEKSEIFDDQFSVERPDGSNFTLKIRSTKLEDSAMYFCASSEQGDTQYFGPGTRLTVL.

This clone was counted a few times. The chain recombines TRBV19 with TRBJ2-6; the match to TRBD2 covers 7 bases. CDR1 and CDR2 (germline): LNHDA, SQIVND (reference sequence). Trimming cost V 7 bases and J 2 bases; bases outside gene matches: 8. CDR3 length: 16 amino acids. Here the CDR3 reads CASIVSGRAGANVLTF. The DNA for the CDR3 is TGTGCCAGTATTGTGTCTGGGAGGGCTGGGGCCAACGTCCTGACTTTC.

The genes are TRBV7-2 and TRBJ2-2; 10 bases agree with TRBD2. Germline V gives CDR1 SGHTA, CDR2 FQGNSA. CDR3 size: 16 residues. J lost 7 bases, V lost 6 bases, and 11 bases had no gene match. Here the CDR3 reads CASSSTAGGPSGELFF. DNA for the CDR3: TGTGCCAGCAGTTCCACAGCGGGAGGGCCCAGCGGGGAGCTGTTTTTT.

The table lists this clone with a few counts. The genes are TRBV20-1 and TRBJ1-1, with TRBD1 as a possible D gene (5 bases). Germline loops: CDR1 DFQATT, CDR2 SNEGSKA (reference sequence). The CDR3 is 11 amino acids. V lost 5 bases and J lost 7, with 11 bases in between. In DNA, the CDR3 is TGCAGTGCTGATTCGGGGGGTGAAGCTTTCTTT. Translating it yields CSADSGGEAFF.

The genes are TRBV6-5 and TRBJ1-2; a possible D gene is TRBD1 (6 bases). The CDR3 length is 14 residues. The germline V gene encodes CDR1 MNHEY and CDR2 SVGAGI. V lost 2 bases to trimming and J lost 4 bases, with 11 bases between them. The CDR3 coding sequence is TGTGCCAGCAGTTACAAGGGGGGGCCCTATGGCTACACCTTC. This sequence encodes CASSYKGGPYGYTF.

This clone was found a few times. This chain connects TRBV7-2 to TRBJ1-2; 8 bases fit TRBD1. J lost 4 bases, V lost 5 bases, and 9 bases had no gene match. The CDR3 runs 15 residues. Germline lookup yields CDR1 SGHTA and CDR2 FQGNSA. Written as DNA, the CDR3 is TGTGCCAGCAGCCTACAGGACAGGGCGGGCTATGGCTACACCTTC. Its protein product is CASSLQDRAGYGYTF.

This clone was counted a few times. The chain joins TRBV27 to TRBJ1-1, with no clear D. The CDR3 runs 13 residues. V was pared by 5 bases and J by 3 bases, with 10 bases between. The V gene's germline CDR1 is MNHEY and CDR2 SMNVEV (reference sequence). This CDR3 is CASSPHEHTEAFF. DNA for the CDR3: TGTGCCAGCAGTCCTCACGAGCACACTGAAGCTTTCTTT.

This clone was observed a handful of times. The V gene is TRBV30, the J gene TRBJ2-1; D unresolved. Per the germline V gene, CDR1 is GTSNPN and CDR2 is SVGIG (reference sequence). The CDR3 loop spans 10 amino acids. Trimming stripped 2 bases from V and 13 bases from J, with 9 bases between. CDR3 protein: CAWSYREQFF. DNA for the CDR3: TGTGCCTGGAGTTATCGCGAACAGTTCTTC.

The J gene is TRBJ2-5, the V gene TRBV4-3; D is undetermined. V gave up 0 bases and J gave up 2 bases, with 16 bases separating them. Germline V gene data show CDR1 as LGHNA and CDR2 as YSLEER. This CDR3 comprises 17 residues. The CDR3 sequence: CASSQESGPFFQETQYF. DNA for the CDR3: TGCGCCAGCAGCCAAGAGAGTGGGCCTTTCTTTCAAGAGACCCAGTACTTC.